The sequence of this TCR beta chain was determined in a study of cytomegalovirus exposure and HLA in healthy donors. Study-wide background: Around 80 million unique TCR sequences came from HLA-typed donors in an early release. Study-wide points: Among the CMV-associated chains, a few were confirmed in vitro as specific for CMV antigens.

The PCR ran on 60 Vbeta and 13 Jbeta primers. Clones were sequenced by immunoSEQ multiplex PCR, and TCRdb holds only the in-frame ones, with some missing. This repertoire shows some 190,000 clones, 80% found once; its top ten account for about 1.4%. The junction had 10 bases not matched to a gene; V was cut back by 1 base and J by 5 bases. The germline V gene has CDR1 SNHLY and CDR2 FYNNEI. The CDR3 is 16 amino acids. In the case of this clone: Its antigen is unknown.

The receptor's source is a girl under 18 in good health and CMV-seropositive. The chain uses TRBV2 and TRBJ2-7, with 8 bases that match TRBD2. The sequenced material came from PBMCs. CDR3 coding DNA: TGTGCCAGCAGTGAAGGAGATGTGGGACTAGTCAACGAGCAGTACTTC. Residues: CASSEGDVGLVNEQYF.